This T cell receptor (beta chain) was profiled in a study of high-grade serous ovarian cancer treatment subgroups. Tumor samples were taken before definitive surgery or chemotherapy. The table lists this clone with a few counts. This CDR3 is 14 amino acids long. The V and J ends lost 4 bases and 0 bases, in that order; junction bases with no gene match: 4. Germline V gene sequence: CDR1 SGHRS, CDR2 YFSETQ. Sequencing was performed with immunoSEQ multiplex PCR; in TCRdb, only in-frame clones are kept and a portion is missing. The data contain about 33,000 clones, around three quarters of them singletons.

Sequences were obtained from tumor tissue. The chain is built from TRBV5-1 and TRBJ2-7; 7 bases align to TRBD2. This clonotype was sampled from a human donor with high-grade serous ovarian cancer. CDR3 coding DNA: TGCGCCAGCAGCAGGGAGGGGCTCTCCTACGAGCAGTACTTC. This gives the protein CASSREGLSYEQYF.